Only a few counts were recorded for the clone carrying this T cell receptor beta chain. These data belong to a study of blood T cell repertoires in COVID-19. Looking at the study overall: Specimens from acute and convalescent COVID-19 originated in the United States, Italy and Spain. PBMCs, B-cell-depleted T cells, or T cells were the source of the cDNA or gDNA that made up the material.

The V segment lost 4 bases and the J segment 0 bases; nucleotides outside the gene matches: 5. Germline CDR1 is SGHAT and CDR2 is FQNNGV. The length of the CDR3 is 16 residues. Original handling: Reference gene primer amplification gave estimated nucleated cell counts. Measured with immunoSEQ multiplex PCR; TCRdb has only the in-frame clones, and not every one. For V, J and clone size, that table is used; D and trimming come from the DNA. The data show over 250,000 clones, less than 85% seen once. A Seattle source enrolled patients during active infection and followed them longitudinally. J is TRBJ1-4 and V is TRBV11-2; 7 bases match TRBD1. Specimen: peripheral blood. The TCR originated in a human donor with COVID-19, enrolled during active disease. The donor label of this sample is uncertain. The CDR3 DNA reads TGTGCCAGCAGCTCGACAGGGCCTGCAACTAATGAAAAACTGTTTTTT. Protein sequence: CASSSTGPATNEKLFF.